Below, 31 T cell receptor beta chains from the same sample are listed, as sequenced in a study of post-analysis software for immune sequencing data. Sequencing libraries made from TCR beta cDNA carried unique molecular identifiers. TCRdb redid the calling of the PCR reads with MiXCR, one entry per CDR3 protein. The table includes about 200,000 distinct CDR3 sequences, roughly 30% detected once. General study results and limits: The study found TRBV5-6, TRBV5-1 and TRBV20-1 among a handful of TRBV segments more frequent in patients than controls.

Antigen specificity for these receptors is unknown. Specimen: blood. Receptors originate from a girl between 2 and 17 years old with multiple sclerosis.

This clonotype was counted a few times. The rearrangement links TRBV20-1 to TRBJ2-7; D perhaps matches TRBD2 (6 bases). Trimming took 6 bases from V and 3 from J, leaving 18 bases between them. Germline V gene sequence: CDR1 DFQATT, CDR2 SNEGSKA (reference sequence). This CDR3 is 14 amino acids long. The CDR3 sequence is CSAKSGGVDYEQYF. The CDR3 DNA follows: TGCAGTGCCAAGAGTGGCGGGGTAGACTACGAGCAGTACTTC.

CDR3 residues: CASSVPGQEAFF. The DNA for the CDR3 is TGTGCCAGCAGTGTCCCGGGACAGGAAGCTTTCTTT. The gene calls are TRBV28 and TRBJ1-1; TRBD1 matches 7 bases. There are 12 residues in the CDR3. Germline-derived CDR1 and CDR2 are MDHEN and SYDVKM. After removal of 5 bases from V and 8 bases from J, the junction contained 5 bases not matched to a gene. The complete variable domain, with remaining parts taken from reference TRBV28 and TRBJ1-1, reads DVKVTQSSRYLVKRTGEKVFLECVQDMDHENMFWYRQDPGLGLRLIYFSYDVKMKEKGDIPEGYSVSREKKERFSLILESASTNQTSMYLCASSVPGQEAFFGQGTRLTVV.

The V gene is TRBV6-2 or TRBV6-3, the J gene TRBJ2-7; possible D gene TRBD1, 5 bases. Germline-derived CDR1 and CDR2 are MNHEY and SVGEGT. Trimming stripped 4 bases from V and 1 base from J, with 11 bases between. This CDR3 has 14 residues. CDR3 amino acids: CASSSTGASYEQYF. The CDR3 DNA sequence: TGTGCCAGCAGTTCTACAGGAGCATCCTACGAGCAGTACTTC.

Only a few counts were recorded for this clonotype. The chain recombines TRBV30 with TRBJ2-3; no clear D. CDR3 length: 12 amino acids. Germline lookup yields CDR1 GTSNPN and CDR2 SVGIG (reference sequence). The V end was cut by 2 bases, the J end by 4 bases, with 7 bases between. CDR3 amino acids: CAWSRRSDTQYF. The CDR3 DNA reads as TGTGCCTGGAGTAGAAGGTCAGATACGCAGTATTTT.

V usage is TRBV6-2 or TRBV6-3 and J usage is TRBJ1-1; 9 bases align to TRBD1. Trimming took 7 bases from V and 3 from J; bases not matched to a gene: 21. The CDR3 runs 19 residues. Germline CDR1 reads MNHEY; CDR2 reads SVGEGT. The CDR3, as DNA: TGTGCCAGCATACTAATCCTCGGGACAGGGTTCATAGTGGACACTGAAGCTTTCTTT. Translating gives CASILILGTGFIVDTEAFF.

The V and J genes are TRBV28 and TRBJ2-1, with D unresolved. The CDR3 length is 12 residues. The V end lost 3 bases, the J end lost 8 bases, and 8 bases lay between the germline ends. Germline V gene lookup returns CDR1 MDHEN and CDR2 SYDVKM. The CDR3: CASSFRVYEQFF. The DNA for the CDR3 is TGTGCCAGCAGTTTTAGAGTTTATGAGCAGTTCTTC. The full variable domain, completed using reference TRBV28 and TRBJ2-1, is DVKVTQSSRYLVKRTGEKVFLECVQDMDHENMFWYRQDPGLGLRLIYFSYDVKMKEKGDIPEGYSVSREKKERFSLILESASTNQTSMYLCASSFRVYEQFFGPGTRLTVL.

This clonotype was found a few times. The genes are TRBV5-1 and TRBJ2-3; D is possibly TRBD2 (6 bases). Germline V lookup: CDR1 SGHRS, CDR2 YFSETQ. Trimming removed 4 bases at V and 4 bases at J, with 16 bases between. The CDR3 sequence is 15 residues long. The CDR3 DNA reads TGCGCCAGCAGCGGGGGGAAGGTGGGTGCAGATACGCAGTATTTT. Its translation: CASSGGKVGADTQYF.

This clonotype was seen at least ten times. CDR3 sequence: CASSPPAFTDTQYF. The CDR3 DNA is TGTGCCAGCAGTCCCCCCGCTTTCACAGATACGCAGTATTTT. The chain combines TRBV28 with TRBJ2-3, with D hard to call. CDR1 and CDR2 (germline): MDHEN, SYDVKM. Deletions cut 5 bases from V and 2 bases from J, with 11 bases between. CDR3 size: 14 residues.

This clonotype was seen more than once but under ten times. The chain carries TRBV4-2 and TRBJ2-3, with 9 positions matching TRBD1. There are 15 residues in the CDR3. The V gene's germline CDR1 is LGHNA and CDR2 YNFKEQ. The ends lost 3 bases at V and 4 bases at J; junction bases unmatched: 5. DNA for the CDR3: TGTGCCAGCAGCCATCCGGGACAGGGTCCAGATACGCAGTATTTT. It encodes CASSHPGQGPDTQYF.

This clonotype was observed a single time. This sequence joins TRBV9 and TRBJ1-1; D ambiguous. Germline assignment: CDR1 SGDLS and CDR2 YYNGEE. V lost 6 bases and J 4 bases, leaving 16 bases between the germline ends. The CDR3 contains 14 residues. The CDR3 nucleotides are TGTGCCAGCAATTTGCCCCGGATAAGCACTGAAGCTTTCTTT. Translating gives CASNLPRISTEAFF. The full variable domain, completed using reference TRBV9 and TRBJ1-1, is DSGVTQTPKHLITATGQRVTLRCSPRSGDLSVYWYQQSLDQGLQFLIQYYNGEERAKGNILERFSAQQFPDLHSELNLSSLELGDSALYFCASNLPRISTEAFFGQGTRLTVV.

The chain couples TRBV20-1 to TRBJ1-3; unclear D gene. CDR1 DFQATT and CDR2 SNEGSKA come from the germline V gene (reference sequence). The CDR3 is 15 amino acids. Trimming removed 3 bases from V and 0 bases from J, with 12 bases in between. This CDR3 reads CSARIGSSSGNTIYF. CDR3 nucleotides: TGCAGTGCTAGGATAGGATCCTCCTCTGGAAACACCATATATTTT.

This clonotype was seen ten or more times. V and J are TRBV7-2 and TRBJ2-5; D gene unclear. The CDR3 runs to 13 residues. The ends were cut back, 1 base at V and 7 bases at J, with 10 bases in the middle. Germline CDR1 and CDR2: SGHTA and FQGNSA. CDR3 sequence: CASSLESFGTQYF. The CDR3 DNA reads as TGTGCCAGCAGCTTAGAGAGCTTCGGGACCCAGTACTTC.

As regards this clonotype: This could be a read error, since a much larger clone is one nucleotide away. The rearrangement joins TRBV4-1 to TRBJ2-1; 9 positions match TRBD2. Unmatched junction bases numbered 12, after V lost 0 bases and J lost 12 bases. CDR1 is MGHRA, CDR2 YSYEKL, per germline. The CDR3 has 16 amino acids. The CDR3: CASSQEVAGGRGGQFF. The CDR3 coding sequence is TGCGCCAGCAGCCAAGAAGTCGCGGGGGGGCGGGGAGGGCAGTTCTTC.

In the case of this clonotype: A much larger clone lies a single base off, so this may be a read error. This chain joins TRBV10-3 and TRBJ2-7; D tentatively fits TRBD1 or TRBD2 (7 bases each). Germline loops: CDR1 ENHRY, CDR2 SYGVKD. The CDR3 is made up of 16 amino acids. The DNA for the CDR3 is TGTGCCACCAGTGAGCCAGGGAGGGGTACAGGGGACGAGCAGTACTTC. Translating it yields CATSEPGRGTGDEQYF.

This chain joins TRBV7-2 and TRBJ2-2, with unresolved D. The CDR3 length is 15 residues. Germline values: CDR1 SGHTA, CDR2 FQGNSA. V lost 2 bases, J lost 5 bases, and 12 bases lay in between. The CDR3 here is CASSLTSPITGELFF. CDR3 in DNA: TGTGCCAGCAGCTTAACCTCACCAATAACCGGGGAGCTGTTTTTT.

This clonotype turned up a few times. The gene calls are TRBV18 and TRBJ1-1; possible D gene TRBD1, 5 bases. This CDR3 has 13 residues. Trimming shortened V by 6 bases and J by 8 bases, and 16 bases separated the two germline ends. Germline CDR1 reads KGHSH; CDR2 reads LQKENI. The CDR3 sequence: CASSVGRGMEAFF. CDR3 nucleotide sequence: TGTGCCAGCTCCGTTGGTCGGGGGATGGAAGCTTTCTTT. The variable domain in full, with the rest retrieved from reference TRBV18 and TRBJ1-1, is NAGVMQNPRHLVRRRGQEARLRCSPMKGHSHVYWYRQLPEEGLKFMVYLQKENIIDESGMPKERFSAEFPKEGPSILRIQQVVRGDSAAYFCASSVGRGMEAFFGQGTRLTVV.

This clonotype was counted many times. The V and J genes are TRBV20-1 and TRBJ2-7; no definite D call. Germline CDR1 is DFQATT and CDR2 is SNEGSKA (reference sequence). The V and J ends lost 1 base and 0 bases respectively, with 4 bases between them. The CDR3 consists of 12 residues. The CDR3 nucleotides read TGCAGTGCTAGAGGGTACTCCTACGAGCAGTACTTC. It yields the protein CSARGYSYEQYF.

This clonotype was recorded at least ten times. This sequence joins TRBV20-1 and TRBJ2-7; a possible D gene is TRBD2 (6 bases). CDR1 is DFQATT, CDR2 SNEGSKA, per germline (reference sequence). V lost 3 bases to trimming and J lost 2 bases, with 14 bases between them. The CDR3 is 14 residues long. The CDR3 nucleotides are TGCAGTGCTAGCGGGGAGGCCCTCACCTACGAGCAGTACTTC. Translation gives CSASGEALTYEQYF.

This clonotype has ten or more counts. The V and J genes are TRBV20-1 and TRBJ2-4; 8 nucleotides match TRBD1. The CDR3 runs 12 residues. V lost 5 bases and J lost 11; bases outside the gene matches: 8. Germline values: CDR1 DFQATT, CDR2 SNEGSKA (reference sequence). CDR3 in amino acids: CSALQGERLQYF. As DNA, the CDR3 is TGCAGTGCTCTACAGGGGGAAAGGCTTCAGTACTTC.

This clonotype was picked up many times. The chain combines TRBV7-2 with TRBJ2-5; tentatively, D is TRBD2 (6 bases). The CDR3 has 15 amino acids. Per germline, CDR1 SGHTA and CDR2 FQGNSA. The V end was cut by 5 bases, the J end by 3 bases, with 16 bases between. The CDR3 spells CASSLRLGREETQYF. The CDR3 DNA reads as TGTGCCAGCAGCCTCAGACTAGGAAGGGAAGAGACCCAGTACTTC.

This clonotype occurred once. A much larger clone differs from this one at a single base, so this may be a read error. The chain uses TRBV6-2 or TRBV6-3 and TRBJ2-1, with D perhaps matching TRBD1 or TRBD2 (6 bases each). V lost 3 bases to trimming and J lost 9 bases, with 15 bases between them. Germline-derived CDR1 and CDR2 are MNHEY and SVGEGT. The CDR3 is made up of 14 amino acids. For the CDR3, the DNA is TGTGCCAGCAGTTATTTAGGGGGAGGAGGTGAGCAGTTCTTC. This encodes CASSYLGGGGEQFF.

About this clonotype: A much larger clone lies one base from this, so it may be a read error. The chain employs TRBV25-1 and TRBJ2-1, with D possibly being TRBD1 (6 bases). The CDR3 covers 13 residues. Germline assignment: CDR1 MGHDK and CDR2 SYGVNS. Trimming removed 5 bases at V and 10 bases at J, with 15 bases between. The CDR3 loop reads CASSSGGSYEQFF. The CDR3 bases are TGTGCCAGCAGTTCTGGGGGCTCCTACGAGCAGTTCTTC.

In regard to this clonotype: A clone one base away is much larger, so this may be a read error. This sequence joins TRBV28 and TRBJ2-6; D not certain. Germline assignment: CDR1 MDHEN and CDR2 SYDVKM. The CDR3 has 16 amino acids. The CDR3 coding sequence is TGTGCCAGCAGTTTCGAACAGCTTTCTGGGGTCAACGTCCTGACTTTC. Protein: CASSFEQLSGVNVLTF.

CDR3 in amino acids: CASSATGAGELFF. The CDR3 coding sequence is TGTGCCAGCAGTGCCACGGGGGCCGGGGAGCTGTTTTTT. The rearrangement links TRBV6-5 to TRBJ2-2; weak D call: TRBD2 (6 bases). V was trimmed by 5 bases and J by 6 bases, leaving 10 bases between them. This CDR3 is built from 13 residues. Germline lookup yields CDR1 MNHEY and CDR2 SVGAGI.

The chain links TRBV7-2 to TRBJ2-5; 10 positions agree with TRBD2. Per the germline V gene, CDR1 is SGHTA and CDR2 is FQGNSA. The CDR3 extends over 15 amino acids. Trimming took 4 bases from V and 7 from J; bases not matched to a gene: 9. The CDR3 sequence: CASSSGPSGSGTQYF. The CDR3 DNA follows: TGTGCCAGCAGCTCAGGGCCTAGCGGGAGTGGGACCCAGTACTTC.

This clonotype was recorded many times. CDR3 loop: CASSGLQGYEQYF. In nucleotides, the CDR3 is TGTGCCAGCAGTGGCCTACAGGGGTACGAGCAGTACTTC. The chain has TRBV6-1 and TRBJ2-7; 7 bases are a match to TRBD1. Germline V gene data show CDR1 as MNHNS and CDR2 as SASEGT. The CDR3 totals 13 residues. V lost 4 bases and J lost 4; bases outside the gene matches: 4.

V and J are TRBV4-1 and TRBJ2-7; 10 positions match TRBD2. The V gene's germline CDR1 is MGHRA and CDR2 YSYEKL. The junction had 12 bases not matched to a gene; V was cut back by 1 base and J by 3 bases. This CDR3 is built from 18 residues. The DNA for the CDR3 is TGCGCCAGCAGCCAAGCAAGGACTAGCGGACAACCCCTCTACGAGCAGTACTTC. Its protein is CASSQARTSGQPLYEQYF.

In its sample, this clonotype was seen many times. V and J are TRBV6-1 and TRBJ2-7, with D uncertain. V lost 1 base, J lost 2 bases, and 6 bases lay in between. Germline-derived CDR1 and CDR2 are MNHNS and SASEGT. The CDR3 runs 13 residues. The chain's CDR3 is CASSEDGPYEQYF. DNA for the CDR3: TGTGCCAGCAGTGAAGACGGACCCTACGAGCAGTACTTC.

In its sample, this clonotype was seen a few times. The chain has TRBV5-1 and TRBJ2-2, with D unclear. The CDR3 runs 15 residues. In germline, CDR1 is SGHRS, CDR2 YFSETQ. V dropped 0 bases and J dropped 5 bases, with 11 bases sitting between them. The CDR3 region has the DNA TGCGCCAGCAGCTTGGGATCGTCCGGGACCGGGGAGCTGTTTTTT. Its protein product is CASSLGSSGTGELFF. Full variable domain (missing parts from reference TRBV5-1 and TRBJ2-2): KAGVTQTPRYLIKTRGQQVTLSCSPISGHRSVSWYQQTPGQGLQFLFEYFSETQRNKGNFPGRFSGRQFSNSRSEMNVSTLELGDSALYLCASSLGSSGTGELFFGEGSRLTVL.

The sample holds a few counts of this clonotype. This chain links TRBV28 with TRBJ2-7; a weak D match, TRBD1 (6 bases). CDR1 and CDR2 (germline): MDHEN, SYDVKM. V was cut by 6 bases and J by 2 bases, with 11 bases left in between. This CDR3 comprises 13 residues. This chain's CDR3 is CASSRQVPYEQYF. The CDR3 coding sequence is TGTGCCAGCAGCCGACAGGTACCCTACGAGCAGTACTTC.

Ten or more counts support this clonotype. The CDR3 nucleotides are TGCGCCAGCAGCCAAGGCAGGACTAGCGTCTACGAGCAGTACTTC. Its translation is CASSQGRTSVYEQYF. The J gene is TRBJ2-7, the V gene TRBV5-1; 9 bases are shared with TRBD2. This CDR3 is built from 15 residues. After removal of 4 bases from V and 3 bases from J, the junction contained 8 bases not matched to a gene. The germline V gene has CDR1 SGHRS and CDR2 YFSETQ.